Following are 19 T cell receptor beta chains from one sample sequenced in a study of blood T cell repertoires in COVID-19. Using immunoSEQ multiplex PCR, the repertoire was profiled, and TCRdb retains in-frame clones only, with some absent. Found here are more than 95,000 clones, roughly 80% of them singletons; the top ten hold 20% to 25%. Material for sequencing was peripheral blood. The receptors were sampled from a human donor in a cohort sampled during active COVID-19.

This clone occurred a few times. Other DNA sequences in this specimen translate into the identical CDR3. CDR3 DNA: TGTGCCAGCAGTCGGACAGGTGGAAACACCATATATTTT. Translating it yields CASSRTGGNTIYF. The rearrangement uses TRBV2 and TRBJ1-3, with 7 nucleotides matching TRBD1. The CDR3 has 13 residues. Per the germline V gene, CDR1 is SNHLY and CDR2 is FYNNEI. J gave up 3 bases and V 5 bases, and 1 base lay outside the gene matches. The whole variable domain, remainder taken from reference TRBV2 and TRBJ1-3, is EPEVTQTPSHQVTQMGQEVILRCVPISNHLYFYWYRQILGQKVEFLVSFYNNEISEKSEIFDDQFSVERPDGSNFTLKIRSTKLEDSAMYFCASSRTGGNTIYFGEGSWLTVV.

The rearrangement links TRBV4-2 to TRBJ1-1; D uncertain. With 0 bases removed from V and 1 base from J, the gap between germline ends came to 12 bases. This CDR3 comprises 16 residues. Looked up from germline, CDR1 is LGHNA and CDR2 is YNFKEQ. CDR3 residues: CASSQEVRSRNTEAFF. The CDR3 DNA follows: TGTGCCAGCAGCCAAGAAGTGAGGTCCAGGAACACTGAAGCTTTCTTT.

As to this clone: The sample contains more than one DNA sequence encoding this CDR3. The J gene is TRBJ2-5, the V gene TRBV7-9; 7 bases are a match to TRBD1. Germline trimming cut 5 bases from V and 5 bases from J; bases unmatched to any gene: 5. CDR3 length: 13 amino acids. CDR1 is SEHNR, CDR2 FQNEAQ, per germline (reference sequence). CDR3 in DNA: TGTGCCAGCAGCCGACAGGGAAGGGAGACCCAGTACTTC. As protein: CASSRQGRETQYF.

The gene calls are TRBV5-1 and TRBJ2-3, with a possible D match to TRBD1 (6 bases). The CDR3 extends over 15 amino acids. Trimming removed 1 base from V and 0 bases from J, with 9 bases in between. The germline gives CDR1 SGHRS, CDR2 YFSETQ. CDR3 DNA: TGCGCCAGCAGCTTGTACAGGGCGAGCACAGATACGCAGTATTTT. Residues: CASSLYRASTDTQYF.

The V call is TRBV4-1, the J call TRBJ2-5, with D possibly being TRBD2 (6 bases). This CDR3 is 14 amino acids long. The germline V gene encodes CDR1 MGHRA and CDR2 YSYEKL. V was clipped by 5 bases and J by 2 bases, with 12 bases between them. CDR3 sequence (DNA): TGCGCCAGCAGCTTGGCGGGGTTACAAGAGACCCAGTACTTC. Translating gives CASSLAGLQETQYF.

The count of this clone is one. The chain recombines TRBV19 with TRBJ2-7, with D perhaps matching TRBD2 (5 bases). The CDR3 spans 12 residues. The germline V gene encodes CDR1 LNHDA and CDR2 SQIVND (reference sequence). V shed 4 bases and J shed 7 bases, with 11 bases lying between them. CDR3 DNA sequence: TGTGCCAGTAGTAACAAGCGCGGGGAGCAGTACTTC. Protein: CASSNKRGEQYF.

The V and J genes are TRBV7-8 and TRBJ1-2, with D possibly TRBD1 on 6 matching bases. The germline gives CDR1 SGHVS, CDR2 FQNEAQ. The CDR3 runs 18 residues. Between the trimmed V and J ends, which lost 3 bases and 2 bases, there was a span of 22 bases. CDR3 DNA: TGTGCCAGCAGCTTCGAGATGAGAGGTCTTGGGGGCAACTATGGCTACACCTTC. Translated: CASSFEMRGLGGNYGYTF.

The chain recombines TRBV28 with TRBJ1-5; D is perhaps TRBD1 (5 bases). Germline V gives CDR1 MDHEN, CDR2 SYDVKM. This CDR3 has 13 residues. Trimming took off 8 bases at V and 6 bases at J, with 14 bases between the two ends. CDR3: CASRTRGFQPQHF. CDR3 in DNA: TGTGCCAGCCGCACACGGGGGTTTCAGCCCCAGCATTTT.

This clone showed up just once. The chain uses TRBV2 and TRBJ2-2; D is possibly TRBD1 (5 bases). Germline V gene sequence: CDR1 SNHLY, CDR2 FYNNEI. The CDR3 covers 16 residues. Trimming pared 5 bases from V and 2 bases from J, leaving 15 bases between. The CDR3 DNA sequence: TGTGCCAGCAGTCCTGAGTCGACAGTTAACACCGGGGAGCTGTTTTTT. It yields the protein CASSPESTVNTGELFF.

The chain carries TRBV3-1 (or the pseudogene TRBV3-2) and TRBJ2-2; 11 nucleotides line up with TRBD2. CDR1 is LGHDT and CDR2 is YNNKEL in the germline V gene (reference sequence). V lost 4 bases and J lost 0; bases outside the gene matches: 13. The CDR3 totals 20 residues. The CDR3 DNA reads TGTGCCAGCAGCCCTAGCGGGGGGCTACCATACCCCGCGAACACCGGGGAGCTGTTTTTT. Protein: CASSPSGGLPYPANTGELFF.

The rearrangement joins TRBV5-4 to TRBJ2-2; a weak D match, TRBD1 (5 bases). Trimming removed 4 bases from V and 0 bases from J, with 10 bases in between. The germline V gene encodes CDR1 SGHNT and CDR2 YYREEE (reference sequence). This CDR3 region has 15 residues. CDR3 coding DNA: TGTGCCAGCAGCACCCGGACATCGAACACCGGGGAGCTGTTTTTT. This codes for CASSTRTSNTGELFF.

This clone was seen a single time. The V and J genes are TRBV7-9 and TRBJ1-5; tentatively, D is TRBD1 (5 bases). Trimming stripped 6 bases from V and 7 bases from J, with 22 bases between. Per germline, CDR1 SEHNR and CDR2 FQNEAQ (reference sequence). The CDR3 loop spans 16 amino acids. CDR3 amino acids: CASRSGRGNRGQPQHF. The CDR3 DNA reads as TGTGCCAGCAGGTCAGGCCGGGGGAACAGAGGACAGCCCCAGCATTTT.

The chain links TRBV5-1 to TRBJ2-3; 7 bases match TRBD1. From germline, CDR1 is SGHRS and CDR2 YFSETQ. Losses at the gene ends were 9 bases for V and 3 bases for J; bases not matched to a gene: 13. The CDR3 length is 15 residues. The CDR3 region has the DNA TGCGCCACCCAAGCCGTAGGGGGCGCAACAGATACGCAGTATTTT. It is translated as CATQAVGGATDTQYF. The full variable domain, with the rest looked up from reference TRBV5-1 and TRBJ2-3, is KAGVTQTPRYLIKTRGQQVTLSCSPISGHRSVSWYQQTPGQGLQFLFEYFSETQRNKGNFPGRFSGRQFSNSRSEMNVSTLELGDSALYLCATQAVGGATDTQYFGPGTRLTVL.

The genes are TRBV11-2 and TRBJ1-1, with TRBD1 identical over 7 bases. The germline V gene encodes CDR1 SGHAT and CDR2 FQNNGV. The CDR3 length is 16 residues. Trimming took 4 bases from V and 4 from J; bases not matched to a gene: 12. In DNA, the CDR3 is TGTGCCAGCAGCTCGTACAAAGGGGGCCGGGGCACTGAAGCTTTCTTT. Its translation is CASSSYKGGRGTEAFF.

J is TRBJ1-1 and V is TRBV3-1 (or the pseudogene TRBV3-2); D remains ambiguous. Looked up from germline, CDR1 is LGHDT and CDR2 is YNNKEL (reference sequence). The length of the CDR3 is 13 residues. V dropped 1 base and J dropped 6 bases, with 9 bases sitting between them. The CDR3 loop is CASSQVIGSEAFF. DNA for the CDR3: TGTGCCAGCAGCCAAGTTATCGGGTCTGAAGCTTTCTTT.

The V gene is TRBV28, the J gene TRBJ1-4; TRBD1 might be the D (6 bases). CDR1 is MDHEN, CDR2 SYDVKM, per germline. The CDR3 has 14 residues. V was clipped by 10 bases and J by 2 bases, with 14 bases between them. The CDR3 protein is CATSAGGTNEKLFF. CDR3 nucleotide sequence: TGTGCCACCTCAGCGGGGGGCACTAATGAAAAACTGTTTTTT. Full variable domain (outside the CDR3, taken from reference TRBV28 and TRBJ1-4): DVKVTQSSRYLVKRTGEKVFLECVQDMDHENMFWYRQDPGLGLRLIYFSYDVKMKEKGDIPEGYSVSREKKERFSLILESASTNQTSMYLCATSAGGTNEKLFFGSGTQLSVL.

With regard to this clone: Other DNA sequences in the sample encode the same CDR3. The chain couples TRBV18 to TRBJ1-1; 8 bases line up with TRBD1. The CDR3 contains 13 residues. The V and J ends lost 6 bases and 4 bases, in that order; junction bases with no gene match: 4. CDR1 KGHSH and CDR2 LQKENI come from the germline V gene. CDR3 DNA: TGTGCCAGCTCTAGGACAGGGAGCACTGAAGCTTTCTTT. Protein sequence: CASSRTGSTEAFF. Looking up the rest from reference TRBV18 and TRBJ1-1 gives the full variable domain: NAGVMQNPRHLVRRRGQEARLRCSPMKGHSHVYWYRQLPEEGLKFMVYLQKENIIDESGMPKERFSAEFPKEGPSILRIQQVVRGDSAAYFCASSRTGSTEAFFGQGTRLTVV.

This chain connects TRBV18 to TRBJ1-1, with 7 bases fitting TRBD1. The CDR3 loop spans 14 amino acids. With 4 bases clipped from V and 3 bases from J, the junction kept 5 bases outside the gene matches. Looked up from germline, CDR1 is KGHSH and CDR2 is LQKENI. Here the CDR3 reads CASSLTDRDTEAFF. The DNA for the CDR3 is TGTGCCAGCTCACTAACCGACAGGGACACTGAAGCTTTCTTT.

This clone appeared once. The rearrangement joins TRBV11-1 to TRBJ2-5; 11 bases fit TRBD2. The germline CDR1 and CDR2 sequences are SGHAT and FQDESV (reference sequence). V gave up 5 bases and J gave up 1 base; unmatched junction bases: 6. The CDR3 has 16 amino acids. The CDR3 reads CASSPRLAGTQETQYF. For the CDR3, the DNA is TGTGCCAGCAGCCCTAGACTAGCGGGGACCCAAGAGACCCAGTACTTC.